This T cell receptor beta chain was retrieved from a study of radiation and T cells in renal cell carcinoma. Time point defined: baseline pretreatment blood. The treatment was: 15 Gy SBRT to primary tumor, nephrectomy 4 weeks later. This clone was seen once. CDR1 is SGHRS, CDR2 YFSETQ, per germline. V shed 4 bases and J shed 8 bases, with 15 bases lying between them. This CDR3 spans 14 amino acids. This table comes from immunoSEQ multiplex PCR, and its TCRdb copy is limited to in-frame clones, with some not included. This sample has some 140,000 clones, with 70% to 90% found just once. The source was blood, collected from a patient whose treatment included radiotherapy and nephrectomy. This chain connects TRBV5-1 to TRBJ1-4; tentatively, D is TRBD1 (6 bases). This clonotype originated in a woman aged 45-60 years with renal cell carcinoma. The CDR3 sequence: CASSLWGAEEKLFF. In DNA, the CDR3 is TGCGCCAGCAGCCTCTGGGGGGCGGAGGAAAAACTGTTTTTT.